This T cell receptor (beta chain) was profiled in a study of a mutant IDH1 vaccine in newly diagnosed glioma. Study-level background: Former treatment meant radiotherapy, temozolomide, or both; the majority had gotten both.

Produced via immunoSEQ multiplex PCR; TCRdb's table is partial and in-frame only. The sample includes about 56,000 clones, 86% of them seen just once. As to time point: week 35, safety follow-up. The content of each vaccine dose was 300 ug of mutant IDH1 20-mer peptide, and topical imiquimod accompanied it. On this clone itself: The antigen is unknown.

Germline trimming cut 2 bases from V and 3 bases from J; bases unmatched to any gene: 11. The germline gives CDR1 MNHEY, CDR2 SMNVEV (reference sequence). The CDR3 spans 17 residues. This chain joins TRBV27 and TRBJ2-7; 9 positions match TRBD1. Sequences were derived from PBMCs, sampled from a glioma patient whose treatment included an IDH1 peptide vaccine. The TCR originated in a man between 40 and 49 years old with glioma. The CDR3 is CASSLGVTGGRFYEQYF. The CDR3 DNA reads TGTGCCAGCAGTTTAGGGGTGACAGGGGGAAGATTCTACGAGCAGTACTTC.